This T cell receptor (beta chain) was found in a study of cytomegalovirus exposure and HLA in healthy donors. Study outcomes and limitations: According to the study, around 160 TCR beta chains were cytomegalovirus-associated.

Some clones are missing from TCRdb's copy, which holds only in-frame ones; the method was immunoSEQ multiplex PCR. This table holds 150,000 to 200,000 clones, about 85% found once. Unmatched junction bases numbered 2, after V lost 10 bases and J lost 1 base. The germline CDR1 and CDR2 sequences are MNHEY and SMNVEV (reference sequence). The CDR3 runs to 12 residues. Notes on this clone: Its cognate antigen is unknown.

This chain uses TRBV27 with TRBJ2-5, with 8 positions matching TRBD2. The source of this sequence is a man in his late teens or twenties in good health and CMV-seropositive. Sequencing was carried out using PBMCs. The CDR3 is CATRGGQETQYF. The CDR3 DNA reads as TGTGCCACCCGGGGGGGCCAAGAGACCCAGTACTTC.